These 28 T cell receptor beta chains were all obtained from the same sample, sequenced in a study of T cells in Graves' hyperthyroidism and ophthalmopathy. RNA transcripts yielded amplified TCR beta CDR3 regions. An initial round of RT-PCR targeting the TCR CDR3 relied on the HTBI primer set. Each CDR3 protein is one row after TCRdb ran MiXCR on the multiplex PCR reads. In the table there are about 560,000 distinct CDR3 sequences, approximately 14% of which are singletons. The sample comprised blood. Every receptor here comes from a woman aged 25 to 45 with Graves' hyperthyroidism.

V and J are TRBV6-5 and TRBJ1-2; no clear D. Per germline, CDR1 MNHEY and CDR2 SVGAGI. Trimming left V 2 bases short and J 8 bases short, with 12 bases between. The CDR3 consists of 13 residues. CDR3 region: CASSYGSPGGYTF. As DNA, the CDR3 is TGTGCCAGCAGTTACGGATCTCCCGGGGGCTACACCTTC.

This clonotype was found many times. The CDR3 DNA is TGCAGCGTTTTCGGACTAGCCCCTTACAATGAGCAGTTCTTC. Amino acids: CSVFGLAPYNEQFF. V and J are TRBV29-1 and TRBJ2-1, with 8 positions matching TRBD2. The CDR3 loop spans 14 amino acids. Germline values: CDR1 SQVTM, CDR2 ANQGSEA. Trimming at V came to 5 bases and at J to 4 bases, leaving 7 bases not matched to a gene.

This clonotype was seen repeatedly, ten times or more. The chain uses TRBV11-3 and TRBJ2-2; 9 bases fit TRBD2. CDR1 SGHNT and CDR2 YENEEA come from the germline V gene. Trimming at V came to 4 bases and at J to 2 bases, leaving 11 bases not matched to a gene. CDR3 size: 18 residues. Here the CDR3 reads CASSSRAASGINTGELFF. The CDR3 DNA follows: TGTGCCAGCAGCTCGCGAGCGGCTAGCGGGATCAACACCGGGGAGCTGTTTTTT.

A note on this clonotype: A read error may explain this, as a much larger clone is one base away. The chain recombines TRBV7-2 with TRBJ2-7; the D is unclear. There are 13 residues in the CDR3. Germline V gives CDR1 SGHTA, CDR2 FQGNSA. V dropped 0 bases and J dropped 6 bases, with 9 bases sitting between them. CDR3 sequence: CASSLAGIREQYF. For the CDR3, the DNA is TGTGCCAGCAGCTTAGCGGGAATCCGCGAGCAGTACTTC.

This clonotype was detected ten times or more. The chain couples TRBV30 to TRBJ2-7; no reliable D call. The CDR3 is 13 residues long. Germline V gene lookup returns CDR1 GTSNPN and CDR2 SVGIG (reference sequence). The V gene lost 2 bases and the J gene lost 2 bases, with 10 bases spanning the gap. The CDR3 DNA follows: TGTGCCTGGAGTTTGGCCCAAACCTACGAGCAGTACTTC. Its translation: CAWSLAQTYEQYF.

This clonotype was found many times. This chain links TRBV7-2 with TRBJ1-2; 8 bases match TRBD1. Germline trimming cut 5 bases from V and 4 bases from J; bases unmatched to any gene: 6. The CDR3 has 14 residues. Germline CDR1 and CDR2: SGHTA and FQGNSA. The CDR3 sequence: CASSLRGPGYGYTF. The CDR3 DNA sequence: TGTGCCAGCAGCCTCAGGGGGCCGGGCTATGGCTACACCTTC.

This clonotype was picked up many times. The chain combines TRBV12-3 or TRBV12-4 with TRBJ1-1; D not certain. The CDR3 runs to 11 residues. Trimming stripped 5 bases from V and 8 bases from J, with 9 bases between. This chain's CDR3 is CASSSHGEAFF. For the CDR3, the DNA is TGTGCCAGCAGTAGCCACGGGGAAGCTTTCTTT.

This clonotype was recorded many times. The chain employs TRBV28 and TRBJ2-1; TRBD2 might be the D (6 bases). The CDR3 contains 17 residues. V lost 4 bases, J lost 2 bases, and 18 bases lay in between. Germline-derived CDR1 and CDR2 are MDHEN and SYDVKM. The CDR3 spells CASSSPARGYPYNEQFF. Here the CDR3 DNA reads TGTGCCAGCAGTTCCCCCGCCCGGGGGTATCCCTACAATGAGCAGTTCTTC.

This clonotype was recorded many times. The genes are TRBV11-2 and TRBJ1-3; unclear D gene. Germline V gene data show CDR1 as SGHAT and CDR2 as FQNNGV. With 5 bases removed from V and 0 bases from J, the gap between germline ends came to 11 bases. The CDR3 sequence is 15 residues long. The CDR3 coding sequence is TGTGCCAGCAGCCCGAACACCAACTCTGGAAACACCATATATTTT. This codes for CASSPNTNSGNTIYF.

This clonotype was detected many times. The V gene is TRBV29-1, the J gene TRBJ1-1; 8 bases are shared with TRBD1. After removal of 4 bases from V and 3 bases from J, the junction contained 4 bases not matched to a gene. Germline V lookup: CDR1 SQVTM, CDR2 ANQGSEA. The CDR3 extends over 13 amino acids. This CDR3 is CSVGTGKYTEAFF. The DNA of the CDR3 is TGCAGCGTTGGGACAGGGAAGTACACTGAAGCTTTCTTT.

At least ten counts were recorded for this clonotype. V gene TRBV18 combines with J gene TRBJ2-2; maybe TRBD1 (6 bases). Germline CDR1 is KGHSH and CDR2 is LQKENI. The CDR3 is made up of 13 amino acids. The V and J ends lost 8 bases and 6 bases respectively, with 13 bases between them. CDR3: CASTEQGAGELFF. CDR3 DNA: TGTGCCAGCACCGAACAGGGTGCCGGGGAGCTGTTTTTT. The whole variable domain, remainder taken from reference TRBV18 and TRBJ2-2, is NAGVMQNPRHLVRRRGQEARLRCSPMKGHSHVYWYRQLPEEGLKFMVYLQKENIIDESGMPKERFSAEFPKEGPSILRIQQVVRGDSAAYFCASTEQGAGELFFGEGSRLTVL.

J is TRBJ2-7 and V is TRBV6-1; D perhaps matches TRBD2 (5 bases). Per germline, CDR1 MNHNS and CDR2 SASEGT. V dropped 7 bases and J dropped 7 bases, with 14 bases sitting between them. The length of the CDR3 is 12 residues. This chain's CDR3 is CASTVTGEEQYF. CDR3 sequence (DNA): TGTGCCAGCACAGTCACCGGGGAGGAGCAGTACTTC.

This clonotype appeared many times. This chain connects TRBV10-1 to TRBJ2-2; 13 bases are shared with TRBD2. Germline V gene lookup returns CDR1 WNHNN and CDR2 SYGVQD (reference sequence). The CDR3 is 15 residues long. The V gene end was trimmed by 8 bases and the J gene end by 6 bases; junction bases not matched to a gene: 6. The CDR3 spells CASGTSGMYAGELFF. The DNA for the CDR3 is TGCGCCAGCGGGACTAGCGGGATGTACGCCGGGGAGCTGTTTTTT.

The chain is built from TRBV7-9 and TRBJ2-2; D might be TRBD1 or TRBD2, each matching 5 bases. This CDR3 comprises 12 residues. Germline lookup yields CDR1 SEHNR and CDR2 FQNEAQ (reference sequence). The ends were cut back, 8 bases at V and 5 bases at J, with 9 bases in the middle. The CDR3 sequence is CASQWGTGELFF. As DNA, the CDR3 is TGTGCCAGCCAGTGGGGGACCGGGGAGCTGTTTTTT.

This clonotype was seen many times. The V and J genes are TRBV6-2 or TRBV6-3 and TRBJ2-7, with 12 bases identical to TRBD2. V dropped 6 bases and J dropped 0; count of bases not matched to a gene: 3. The CDR3 covers 15 residues. In germline, CDR1 is MNHEY, CDR2 SVGEGT. The CDR3: CASRTSGSVSYEQYF. As DNA, the CDR3 is TGTGCCAGCAGGACTAGCGGGAGCGTCTCCTACGAGCAGTACTTC.

In its sample, this clonotype was seen a few times. The chain links TRBV9 to TRBJ2-1, with a weak D call TRBD2 (5 bases). Per the germline V gene, CDR1 is SGDLS and CDR2 is YYNGEE. The V end was cut by 0 bases, the J end by 10 bases, with 11 bases between. The CDR3 length is 13 residues. CDR3: CASSVATSAEQFF. The DNA for the CDR3 is TGTGCCAGCAGCGTAGCTACTAGTGCGGAGCAGTTCTTC.

In this sample, this clonotype turned up many times. The chain couples TRBV11-1 to TRBJ2-1; no reliable D call. The ends were cut back, 5 bases at V and 4 bases at J, with 27 bases in the middle. This CDR3 is built from 19 residues. Germline V gene sequence: CDR1 SGHAT, CDR2 FQDESV (reference sequence). CDR3 loop: CASSPLSRAWMQFYNEQFF. Written as DNA, the CDR3 is TGTGCCAGCAGCCCCCTCTCGAGAGCGTGGATGCAGTTTTACAATGAGCAGTTCTTC.

This clonotype was detected many times. The rearrangement links TRBV6-1 to TRBJ1-1; D not resolved. This CDR3 has 14 amino acids. Germline loops: CDR1 MNHNS, CDR2 SASEGT. Trimming removed 2 bases at V and 5 bases at J, with 12 bases between. The CDR3 DNA reads TGTGCCAGCAGTGAAAGGAGGTCTGGGACTGAAGCTTTCTTT. This sequence encodes CASSERRSGTEAFF.

This chain's CDR3 is CASSQSPVGEERELFF. In nucleotides, the CDR3 is TGTGCCAGCAGCCAGAGTCCGGTGGGTGAAGAAAGGGAGCTGTTTTTT. The chain employs TRBV4-2 and TRBJ2-2; D is ambiguous. Trimming left V 3 bases short and J 9 bases short, with 20 bases between. The CDR3 has 16 amino acids. CDR1 LGHNA and CDR2 YNFKEQ come from the germline V gene.

This clonotype occurred many times. This chain uses TRBV20-1 with TRBJ2-5, with D unclear. V dropped 5 bases and J dropped 1 base, with 8 bases sitting between them. This CDR3 is 12 amino acids long. Looked up from germline, CDR1 is DFQATT and CDR2 is SNEGSKA (reference sequence). The CDR3 region is CSARRSQETQYF. CDR3 DNA: TGCAGTGCTCGCCGTTCCCAAGAGACCCAGTACTTC.

Details on this clonotype: Being one base from a much bigger clone, this may be a read error. This chain links TRBV11-2 with TRBJ2-1; perhaps TRBD2 as D (6 bases). The CDR3 is made up of 16 amino acids. V lost 5 bases to trimming and J lost 9 bases, with 23 bases between them. The germline gives CDR1 SGHAT, CDR2 FQNNGV. The chain's CDR3 is CASSLGLAVLVGEQFF. The DNA of the CDR3 is TGTGCCAGCAGCCTCGGTTTAGCGGTCCTCGTAGGTGAGCAGTTCTTC.

A few counts support this clonotype. This could be a read error, since a much larger clone is one nucleotide away. This chain links TRBV20-1 with TRBJ1-1, with D possibly TRBD1 on 6 matching bases. The CDR3 extends over 15 amino acids. Germline V gene lookup returns CDR1 DFQATT and CDR2 SNEGSKA (reference sequence). Here the CDR3 DNA reads TGCAGTGCTAGAGATGTAACGGGGGGCGAGCCTGAAGCTTCCTTT. Protein product: CSARDVTGGEPEASF.

The V and J genes are TRBV30 and TRBJ2-1, with D perhaps TRBD2 (6 bases). The germline gives CDR1 GTSNPN, CDR2 SVGIG (reference sequence). CDR3 length: 14 amino acids. The V gene lost 4 bases and the J gene lost 8 bases, with 18 bases spanning the gap. In DNA, the CDR3 is TGTGCCTGGACGGTCGGCGGGACCCGCCATGAGCAGTTCTTC. Its translation: CAWTVGGTRHEQFF. The full variable domain, in which reference TRBV30 and TRBJ2-1 provide the parts outside the CDR3, is SQTIHQWPATLVQPVGSPLSLECTVEGTSNPNLYWYRQAAGRGLQLLFYSVGIGQISSEVPQNLSASRPQDRQFILSSKKLLLSDSGFYLCAWTVGGTRHEQFFGPGTRLTVL.

The J gene is TRBJ2-7, the V gene TRBV27, with D uncertain. There are 10 residues in the CDR3. The V end was cut by 8 bases, the J end by 7 bases, with 9 bases between. Germline-derived CDR1 and CDR2 are MNHEY and SMNVEV (reference sequence). The CDR3 region is CASRGEEQYF. The CDR3 coding sequence is TGTGCCAGCCGCGGTGAGGAGCAGTACTTC.

This clonotype was picked up many times. The chain combines TRBV28 with TRBJ2-1, with a possible D match to TRBD1 (6 bases). The CDR3 loop spans 14 amino acids. CDR1 and CDR2 (germline): MDHEN, SYDVKM. The V gene lost 9 bases and the J gene lost 1 base, with 13 bases spanning the gap. The CDR3 DNA follows: TGTGCCAGTATACCGGACAGATCCTACAATGAGCAGTTCTTC. Amino acid sequence: CASIPDRSYNEQFF.

The chain has TRBV7-2 and TRBJ2-2, with 8 positions matching TRBD2. Per the germline V gene, CDR1 is SGHTA and CDR2 is FQGNSA. The length of the CDR3 is 14 residues. Trimming took 5 bases from V and 7 from J; bases not matched to a gene: 6. The CDR3: CASSPRLAIGELFF. DNA for the CDR3: TGTGCCAGCAGCCCAAGACTAGCGATCGGGGAGCTGTTTTTT.

This clonotype was counted many times. V gene TRBV7-3 combines with J gene TRBJ1-2; 7 bases map to TRBD1. This CDR3 comprises 14 residues. Germline V gene lookup returns CDR1 SGHTA and CDR2 FQGTGA. J gave up 8 bases and V 5 bases, and 11 bases lay outside the gene matches. The CDR3 here is CASSPETGWKGYTF. The CDR3 region has the DNA TGTGCCAGCAGCCCCGAGACAGGGTGGAAGGGCTACACCTTC.

The gene calls are TRBV4-1 and TRBJ2-5; tentatively, D is TRBD1 or TRBD2 (6 bases each). The CDR3 length is 17 residues. Trimming shortened V by 3 bases and J by 5 bases, and 22 bases separated the two germline ends. Germline V gene data show CDR1 as MGHRA and CDR2 as YSYEKL. The CDR3 is CASSHRIVGGGSETQYF. The CDR3 region has the DNA TGCGCCAGCAGCCACCGAATCGTCGGGGGCGGTTCGGAGACCCAGTACTTC.